This note documents a single TCR beta chain sequence. Extracted RNA was reverse transcribed, and the resulting cDNA served as sequencing template. The method was immunoSEQ multiplex PCR; TCRdb's version includes in-frame clones alone and lacks a portion of them. The table records 180,000 or so clones, roughly 60% of them present only once. This sample is part of a study of CD8+ T cells in alopecia areata. Germline CDR1 is SGHNT and CDR2 is YENEEA. CDR3 length equals 16 residues. The J segment lost 3 bases and the V segment lost 3 bases, leaving 2 bases of the junction unmatched. Described treatment: oral pan-JAK inhibitor, 5-10 mg twice daily.

This clonotype was obtained from a human donor with alopecia areata. This chain links TRBV11-3 with TRBJ2-3, with 14 bases matching TRBD2. Source: CD4+ T cells sorted from blood, taken at week 24, from a patient treated with tofacitinib. The CDR3 region has the DNA TGTGCCAGCAGCTTCGGACTAGCGGGAGGAACAGATACGCAGTATTTT. This translates into CASSFGLAGGTDTQYF. Full variable domain (rest looked up from reference TRBV11-3 and TRBJ2-3): EAGVVQSPRYKIIEKKQPVAFWCNPISGHNTLYWYLQNLGQGPELLIRYENEEAVDDSQLPKDRFSAERLKGVDSTLKIQPAELGDSAVYLCASSFGLAGGTDTQYFGPGTRLTVL.